The 10 T cell receptor beta chains in this list originate from one sample, sequenced in a study of shared clonotypes between healthy human individuals. Clones were sequenced by immunoSEQ multiplex PCR, and TCRdb holds only the in-frame ones, with some missing. The sample holds about 560,000 clones, 70% to 80% seen once. Material for sequencing was PBMCs. These TCRs come from a woman aged 40 to 50 in good health. Some clones in this sample may be carry-over from other donors' samples.

The chain employs TRBV7-9 and TRBJ2-5; no firm D call. This CDR3 region has 12 residues. The V gene's germline CDR1 is SEHNR and CDR2 FQNEAQ (reference sequence). Between the trimmed V and J ends, which lost 4 bases and 7 bases, there was a span of 10 bases. The CDR3, as DNA: TGTGCCAGCAGCTCCCCCTCCAGGACCCAGTACTTC. As protein: CASSSPSRTQYF.

The V call is TRBV28, the J call TRBJ2-1; D remains unclear. The V and J ends lost 2 bases and 0 bases respectively, with 8 bases between them. Per germline, CDR1 MDHEN and CDR2 SYDVKM. There are 15 residues in the CDR3. CDR3 nucleotide sequence: TGTGCCAGCAGTTTAATTGTGAGCTCCTACAATGAGCAGTTCTTC. As protein: CASSLIVSSYNEQFF.

With regard to this clone: A read error is likely here: a far larger clone is one base away. V gene TRBV30 combines with J gene TRBJ2-3, with unresolved D. V was clipped by 7 bases and J by 9 bases, with 14 bases between them. CDR3 length: 11 residues. Germline CDR1 is GTSNPN and CDR2 is SVGIG (reference sequence). In DNA form, the CDR3 reads TGTGCCTATTCCCTAAGCCACACGCAGTATTTT. It codes for CAYSLSHTQYF.

As regards this clone: A far larger clone is off by one base, so a read error is likely. This sample also contains other DNA sequences that code for the same CDR3. The chain uses TRBV6-1 and TRBJ2-1; 9 positions match TRBD2. This CDR3 comprises 16 residues. Germline CDR1 reads MNHNS; CDR2 reads SASEGT. V dropped 1 base and J dropped 2; count of bases not matched to a gene: 3. CDR3: CASSEEGGRAYNEQFF. The DNA for the CDR3 is TGTGCCAGCAGTGAAGAAGGCGGGAGGGCCTACAATGAGCAGTTCTTC.

This chain links TRBV5-1 with TRBJ1-4, with TRBD1 matching over 11 bases. Germline loops: CDR1 SGHRS, CDR2 YFSETQ. V gave up 4 bases and J gave up 8 bases; unmatched junction bases: 10. There are 16 residues in the CDR3. CDR3 bases: TGCGCCAGCAGCCCTTACCGGGACAGGGGGTCGGAAAAACTGTTTTTT. The encoded protein is CASSPYRDRGSEKLFF.

The table lists this clone with a count of one. CDR3 coding DNA: TGTGCCTGGAATATTGTCAGGCGAACTCGCCGAATGAACACTGAAGCTTTCTTT. This translates into CAWNIVRRTRRMNTEAFF. The J gene is TRBJ1-1, the V gene TRBV30; D call uncertain. V dropped 4 bases and J dropped 0 bases, with 24 bases sitting between them. Germline V gene sequence: CDR1 GTSNPN, CDR2 SVGIG (reference sequence). The CDR3 runs 18 residues.

The chain joins TRBV6-1 to TRBJ2-7, with 10 bases aligning to TRBD1. The CDR3 is 16 amino acids. The junction had 9 bases not matched to a gene; V was cut back by 0 bases and J by 7 bases. Germline values: CDR1 MNHNS, CDR2 SASEGT. CDR3 in amino acids: CASSEALLDRGYEQYF. CDR3 nucleotide sequence: TGTGCCAGCAGTGAAGCGCTTCTGGACAGGGGGTATGAGCAGTACTTC.

The gene calls are TRBV28 and TRBJ2-7; perhaps TRBD2 as D (5 bases). The CDR3 is 13 amino acids. Germline values: CDR1 MDHEN, CDR2 SYDVKM. The CDR3 DNA reads as TGTGCAGCAGGACGAGAGGGCCTGTACGAGCAGTACTTC. This gives the protein CAAGREGLYEQYF.

A remark on this clone: The same CDR3 also results from other DNA sequences found in this sample. The gene calls are TRBV7-2 and TRBJ1-1; possibly TRBD1 for D (5 bases). Trimming shortened V by 2 bases and J by 2 bases, and 6 bases separated the two germline ends. Germline lookup yields CDR1 SGHTA and CDR2 FQGNSA. The CDR3 extends over 13 amino acids. CDR3 DNA sequence: TGTGCCAGCAGCTTAAGGGGAAACACTGAAGCTTTCTTT. Translating gives CASSLRGNTEAFF.

The rearrangement joins TRBV27 to TRBJ2-7; no clear D gene. This CDR3 is 14 amino acids long. The V end was cut by 5 bases, the J end by 3 bases, with 14 bases between. CDR1 is MNHEY and CDR2 is SMNVEV in the germline V gene (reference sequence). For the CDR3, the DNA is TGTGCCAGCAGTCCGACCCAGTGGGTCTACGAGCAGTACTTC. It is translated as CASSPTQWVYEQYF.